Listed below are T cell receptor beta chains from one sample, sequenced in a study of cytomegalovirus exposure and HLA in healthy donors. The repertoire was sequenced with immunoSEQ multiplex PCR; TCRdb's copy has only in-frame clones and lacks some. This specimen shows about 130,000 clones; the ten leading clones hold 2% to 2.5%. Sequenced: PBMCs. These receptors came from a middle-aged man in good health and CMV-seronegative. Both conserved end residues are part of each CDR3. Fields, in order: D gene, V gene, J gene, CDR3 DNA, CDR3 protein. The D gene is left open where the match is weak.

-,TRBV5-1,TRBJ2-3,TGCGCCAGCAGCTCCTCCCTAAGCGGCATCATCACAGATACGCAGTATTTT,CASSSSLSGIITDTQYF
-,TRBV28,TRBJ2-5,TGTGCCAGCAGGAGAGGGACTGGGGGAGAGACCCAGTACTTC,CASRRGTGGETQYF
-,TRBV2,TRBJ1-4,TGTGCCAGCAGAACGACAGGAGAAAAACTGTTTTTT,CASRTTGEKLFF
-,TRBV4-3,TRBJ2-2,TGCGCCAGCAGCCAAGAAGGAATGATCCGAGGCACCGGGGAGCTGTTTTTT,CASSQEGMIRGTGELFF
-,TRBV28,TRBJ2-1,TGTGCCAGCAGTTTGGGAGGACCTACGTTAAATGAGCAGTTCTTC,CASSLGGPTLNEQFF
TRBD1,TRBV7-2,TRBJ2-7,TGTGCCAGCAGCTTAGGTGGGACAGGTCCCTACGAGCAGTACTTC,CASSLGGTGPYEQYF
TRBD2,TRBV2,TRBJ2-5,TGTGCCAGCAGCGGGACTAGCGTCCAAGAGACCCAGTACTTC,CASSGTSVQETQYF
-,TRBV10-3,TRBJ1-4,TGTGCCATCAGTGAGAGGGAGCGGTCCGAAAAACTGTTTTTT,CAISERERSEKLFF
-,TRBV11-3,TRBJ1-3,TGTGCCAGCAGCTTTTTACAGTCCTCTGGAAACACCATATATTTT,CASSFLQSSGNTIYF
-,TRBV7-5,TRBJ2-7,TGTGCCAGAAGCTCCCGGGACAGTAACGAGCAGTACTTC,CARSSRDSNEQYF
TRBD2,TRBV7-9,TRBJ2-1,TGTGCCAGCAGCTTACTAGCGGAGGGCTCCGGTCAGTTCTTC,CASSLLAEGSGQFF
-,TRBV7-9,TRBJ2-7,TGTGCCAGCAGCTACACCTCCTACGAGCAGTACTTC,CASSYTSYEQYF
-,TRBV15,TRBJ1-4,TGTGCCACCAGCAGAGCCGGGGGGAATGAAAAACTGTTTTTT,CATSRAGGNEKLFF
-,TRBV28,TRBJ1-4,TGTGCCAGCACGTCCGGGGGAGACAGAGACGAAAAACTGTTTTTT,CASTSGGDRDEKLFF
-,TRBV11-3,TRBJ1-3,TGTGCCAGCAGCTTAGGCACGGGATCCTCTGGAAACACCATATATTTT,CASSLGTGSSGNTIYF
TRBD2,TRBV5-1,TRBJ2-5,TGCGCCAGCAGCATGCAACTAGCGTACCAAGAGACCCAGTACTTC,CASSMQLAYQETQYF
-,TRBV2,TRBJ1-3,TGTGCCAGCAGTGTGGGGGGTGCCGCTGGAAACACCATATATTTT,CASSVGGAAGNTIYF
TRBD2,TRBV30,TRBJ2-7,TGTGCCTGGAGTACTAGCGGGAGGTATAATCGCTACGAGCAGTACTTC,CAWSTSGRYNRYEQYF
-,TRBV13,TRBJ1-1,TGTGCCAGCAGCTGGGGGAGGGGGGTCACTGAAGCTTTCTTT,CASSWGRGVTEAFF
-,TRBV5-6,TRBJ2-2,TGTGCCAGCAGCTCACGGGACAAGAGCACCGGGGAGCTGTTTTTT,CASSSRDKSTGELFF
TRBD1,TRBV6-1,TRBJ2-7,TGTGCCAGCAGTGAATGGGTCGGGACAGGGGTTACCTACGAGCAGTACTTC,CASSEWVGTGVTYEQYF
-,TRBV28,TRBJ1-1,TGTGCCAGCACTCACCTCGGGGTCACTGGGAACACTGAAGCTTTCTTT,CASTHLGVTGNTEAFF
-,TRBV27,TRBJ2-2,TGTGCCAGCAGTTTCAGGACCGGGGAGCTGTTTTTT,CASSFRTGELFF
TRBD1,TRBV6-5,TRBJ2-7,TGTGCCAGCAGACTACAGGGGACGGCTTACGAGCAGTACTTC,CASRLQGTAYEQYF
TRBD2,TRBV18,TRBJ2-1,TGTGCCAGCTCACTCCAACTAGCGGGAGCAGGAGATGAGCAGTTCTTC,CASSLQLAGAGDEQFF
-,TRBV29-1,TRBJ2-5,TGCAGCGTTACCCCCGGGATTTTGGAGACCCAGTACTTC,CSVTPGILETQYF
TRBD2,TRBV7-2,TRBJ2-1,TGTGCCAGCAGCTTAGAGGGAGGGCCGGGTGAGCAGTTCTTC,CASSLEGGPGEQFF
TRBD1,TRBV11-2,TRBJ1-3,TGTGCCAGCAGCTTAGGACCAGGGGGTGGAAACACCATATATTTT,CASSLGPGGGNTIYF
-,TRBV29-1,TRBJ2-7,TGCAGCGTCGAGGGGGAACCCTCCTACGAGCAGTACTTC,CSVEGEPSYEQYF
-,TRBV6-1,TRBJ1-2,TGTGCCAGCAGTGAAGCTGGCCAGTACTATGGCTACACCTTC,CASSEAGQYYGYTF
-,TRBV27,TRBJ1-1,TGTGCCAGCAGTTTATTAGGGGGACCAAACACTGAAGCTTTCTTT,CASSLLGGPNTEAFF
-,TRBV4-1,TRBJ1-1,TGCGCCAGCAGCCAAGTAGCGGACCACCGAACAAGGACTGAAGCTTTCTTT,CASSQVADHRTRTEAFF
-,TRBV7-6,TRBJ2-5,TGTGCCAGCAGCCTCGCTAGCGGGCAGGGGGAGCAGTACTTC,CASSLASGQGEQYF
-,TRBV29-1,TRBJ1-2,TGCAGCGTTGAGAGGGAAGAGGGTGACTATGGCTACACCTTC,CSVEREEGDYGYTF
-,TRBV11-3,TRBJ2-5,TGTGCCAGCAGCTCCCGACGAGGACTGGAGACCCAGTACTTC,CASSSRRGLETQYF
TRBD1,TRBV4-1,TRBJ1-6,TGCGCCAGCAGCCACTCGGGACAGGCGGATTCACCCCTCCACTTT,CASSHSGQADSPLHF
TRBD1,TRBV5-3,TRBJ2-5,TGTGCCAGAAGCTTGGGACAGGGGCCCGGGGAGACCCAGTACTTC,CARSLGQGPGETQYF
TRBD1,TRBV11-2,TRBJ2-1,TGTGCCAGCAGCTCTCCCAGGGGGCCCTTAGGGAATGAGCAGTTCTTC,CASSSPRGPLGNEQFF
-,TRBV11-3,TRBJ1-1,TGTGCCAGCAGCTTCTGGGCTGGTACTGAAGCTTTCTTT,CASSFWAGTEAFF
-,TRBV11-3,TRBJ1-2,TGTGCCAGCAGCCCAGCGGGGACGGCTAACTATGGCTACACCTTC,CASSPAGTANYGYTF
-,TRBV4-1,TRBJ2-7,TGCGCCAGCAGTTCCACCGGACGGGGGAGCTCCTACGAGCAGTACTTC,CASSSTGRGSSYEQYF